This TCR beta chain was recorded in a study of blood T cell repertoires in COVID-19. About the study: T cells, B-cell-depleted T cells, or PBMCs provided the cDNA or gDNA that served as material.

The study drew participants aged about 18 to 89 years from 20 to 30 US areas. In the original analysis: From reference gene primer amplification, estimates of nucleated cell counts were derived. Using immunoSEQ multiplex PCR, the repertoire was profiled, and TCRdb retains in-frame clones only, with some absent. V and J calls and clone size are given by that table; D and trimming were obtained from the DNA. This sample yields 150,000 to 200,000 clones, of which around four fifths are seen a single time; roughly 5% belongs to the top ten. Trimming at V came to 4 bases and at J to 5 bases, leaving 17 bases not matched to a gene. Germline V gives CDR1 SGHTA, CDR2 FQGNSA. The length of the CDR3 is 18 residues.

This sequence originates from a man between 65 and 85 years old who had been exposed to COVID-19. Sequenced sample: PBMCs or T cells enriched from blood (not recorded which). V gene TRBV7-2 combines with J gene TRBJ2-5; 9 nucleotides agree with TRBD2. The CDR3: CASSSQPGLAPRRETQYF. As DNA, the CDR3 is TGTGCCAGCAGCTCCCAGCCGGGACTAGCTCCAAGGAGGGAGACCCAGTACTTC.